The present entry profiles one T cell receptor (beta chain) with its context. The antigen remains undetermined. This sample was taken from a study of T cell responses to AZD1222 COVID-19 vaccine. Some clones are missing from TCRdb's copy, which holds only in-frame ones; the method was immunoSEQ multiplex PCR. Of about 75,000 clones in the sample, about nine tenths were seen once. Overall study results and limits: Recipients of two AZD1222 doses showed rising Spike-specific TCR breadth and depth. At 160-218 and 743-854, vaccine-associated CD4 TCRs were dominant, and they spanned spike. White British people made up most donors, females outnumbered males, and clonal diversity was possibly underestimated.

The input for sequencing was peripheral blood, taken 28 days after the second AZD1222 dose. The receptor was isolated from an adult who received the AZD1222 COVID-19 vaccine.

The CDR3 region is CASSLGSGDARSPLHF. The CDR3 coding sequence is TGTGCCAGCAGCTTAGGTTCAGGGGACGCCCGCTCACCCCTCCACTTT. This chain uses TRBV7-9 with TRBJ1-6, with a possible D match to TRBD1 (6 bases). CDR3 length equals 16 residues. Trimming removed 1 base from V and 10 bases from J, with 17 bases in between. Germline CDR1 is SEHNR and CDR2 is FQNEAQ (reference sequence).